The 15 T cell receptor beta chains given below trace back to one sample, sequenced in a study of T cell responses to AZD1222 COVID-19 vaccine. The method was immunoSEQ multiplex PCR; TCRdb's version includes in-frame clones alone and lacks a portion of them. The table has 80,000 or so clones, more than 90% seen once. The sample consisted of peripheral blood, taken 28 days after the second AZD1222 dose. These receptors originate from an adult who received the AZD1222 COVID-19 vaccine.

CDR3 DNA sequence: TGTGCCAGCAGTTCCGCGGGACTAGCGGGAGTCGATGAGCAGTTCTTC. It translates to CASSSAGLAGVDEQFF. The chain combines TRBV27 with TRBJ2-1; TRBD2 matches at 14 bases. Germline assignment: CDR1 MNHEY and CDR2 SMNVEV (reference sequence). The junction had 7 bases not matched to a gene; V was cut back by 4 bases and J by 8 bases. The CDR3 loop spans 16 amino acids.

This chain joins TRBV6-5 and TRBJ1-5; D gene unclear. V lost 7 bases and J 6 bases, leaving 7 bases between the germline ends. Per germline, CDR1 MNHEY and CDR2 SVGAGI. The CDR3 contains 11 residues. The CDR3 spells CASMEVQPQHF. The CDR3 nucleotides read TGTGCCAGCATGGAGGTTCAGCCCCAGCATTTT.

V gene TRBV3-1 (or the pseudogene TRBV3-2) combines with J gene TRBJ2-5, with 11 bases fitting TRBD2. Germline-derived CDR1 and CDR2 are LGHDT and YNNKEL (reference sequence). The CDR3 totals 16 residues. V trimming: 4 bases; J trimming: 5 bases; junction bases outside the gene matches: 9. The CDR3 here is CASSRYSGRAAETQYF. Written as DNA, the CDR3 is TGTGCCAGCAGCCGATATAGCGGGAGGGCCGCTGAGACCCAGTACTTC.

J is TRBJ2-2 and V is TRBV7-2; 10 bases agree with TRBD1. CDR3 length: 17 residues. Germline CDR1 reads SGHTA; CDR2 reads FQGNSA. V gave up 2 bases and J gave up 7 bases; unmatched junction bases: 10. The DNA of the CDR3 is TGTGCCAGCAGCTTACGACAGGGGGCGGTCGGTGGCGGGGAGCTGTTTTTT. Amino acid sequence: CASSLRQGAVGGGELFF.

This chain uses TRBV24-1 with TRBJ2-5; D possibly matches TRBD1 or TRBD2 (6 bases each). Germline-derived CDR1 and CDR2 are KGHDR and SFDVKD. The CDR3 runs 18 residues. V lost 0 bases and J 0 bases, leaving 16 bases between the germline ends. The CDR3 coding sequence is TGTGCCACCAGTGATTTGGGGGGCCTTGGGGGGAACCAAGAGACCCAGTACTTC. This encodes CATSDLGGLGGNQETQYF.

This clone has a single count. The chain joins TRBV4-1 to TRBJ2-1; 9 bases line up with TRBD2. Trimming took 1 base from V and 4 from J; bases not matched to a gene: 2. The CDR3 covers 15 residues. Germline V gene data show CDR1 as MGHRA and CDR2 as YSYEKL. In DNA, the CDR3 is TGCGCCAGCAGCCAAGTAGCGGGAGATTACAATGAGCAGTTCTTC. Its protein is CASSQVAGDYNEQFF.

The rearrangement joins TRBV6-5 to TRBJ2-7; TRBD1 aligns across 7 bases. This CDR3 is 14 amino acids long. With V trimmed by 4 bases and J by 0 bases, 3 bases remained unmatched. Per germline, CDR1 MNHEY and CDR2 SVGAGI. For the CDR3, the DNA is TGTGCCAGCAGTTCGGACAGGCACTCCTACGAGCAGTACTTC. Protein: CASSSDRHSYEQYF.

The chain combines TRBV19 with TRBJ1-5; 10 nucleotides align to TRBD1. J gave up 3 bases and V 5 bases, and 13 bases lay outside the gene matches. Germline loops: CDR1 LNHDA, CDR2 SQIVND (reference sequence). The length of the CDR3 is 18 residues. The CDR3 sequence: CASSPPGQGRSNNQPQHF. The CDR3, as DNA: TGTGCCAGTAGTCCGCCGGGACAGGGGAGGAGTAACAATCAGCCCCAGCATTTT.

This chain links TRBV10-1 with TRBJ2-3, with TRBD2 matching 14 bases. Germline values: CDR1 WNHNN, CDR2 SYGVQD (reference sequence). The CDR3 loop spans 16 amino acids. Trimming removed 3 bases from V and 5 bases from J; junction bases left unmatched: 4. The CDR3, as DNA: TGCGCCAGCAGTGATGGGACTAGCGGGAGCGGAGATACGCAGTATTTT. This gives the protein CASSDGTSGSGDTQYF.

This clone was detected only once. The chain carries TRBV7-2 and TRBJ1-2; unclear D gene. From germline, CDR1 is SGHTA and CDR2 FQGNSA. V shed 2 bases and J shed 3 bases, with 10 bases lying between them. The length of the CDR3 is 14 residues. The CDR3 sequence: CASSLSERYYGYTF. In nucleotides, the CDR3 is TGTGCCAGCAGCTTATCAGAGAGGTACTATGGCTACACCTTC.

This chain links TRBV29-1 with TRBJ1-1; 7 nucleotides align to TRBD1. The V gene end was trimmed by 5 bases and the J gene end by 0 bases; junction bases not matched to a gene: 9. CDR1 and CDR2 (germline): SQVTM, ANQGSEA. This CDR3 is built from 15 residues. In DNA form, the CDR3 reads TGCAGCGTTATAGGACAGGTCTGGATGAACACTGAAGCTTTCTTT. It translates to CSVIGQVWMNTEAFF.

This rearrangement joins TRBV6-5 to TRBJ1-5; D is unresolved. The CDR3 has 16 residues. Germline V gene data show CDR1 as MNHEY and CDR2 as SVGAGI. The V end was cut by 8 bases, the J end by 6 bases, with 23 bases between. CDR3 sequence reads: CASCLYGFGEGQPQHF. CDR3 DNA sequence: TGTGCCAGCTGTTTATATGGTTTCGGGGAGGGTCAGCCCCAGCATTTT.

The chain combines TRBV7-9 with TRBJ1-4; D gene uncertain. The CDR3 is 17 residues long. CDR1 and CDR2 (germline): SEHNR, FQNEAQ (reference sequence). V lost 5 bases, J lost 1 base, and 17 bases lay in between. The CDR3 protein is CASSPGRARLTNEKLFF. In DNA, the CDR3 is TGTGCCAGCAGCCCTGGGAGGGCACGTCTAACTAATGAAAAACTGTTTTTT. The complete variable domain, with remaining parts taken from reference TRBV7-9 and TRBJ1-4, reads DTGVSQNPRHKITKRGQNVTFRCDPISEHNRLYWYRQTLGQGPEFLTYFQNEAQLEKSRLLSDRFSAERPKGSFSTLEIQRTEQGDSAMYLCASSPGRARLTNEKLFFGSGTQLSVL.

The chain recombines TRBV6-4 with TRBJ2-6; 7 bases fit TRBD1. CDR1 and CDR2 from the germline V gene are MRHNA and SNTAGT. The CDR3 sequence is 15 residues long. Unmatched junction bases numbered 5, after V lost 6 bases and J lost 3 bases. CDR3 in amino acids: CASSPQGDGANVLTF. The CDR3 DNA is TGTGCCAGCAGCCCCCAGGGGGATGGGGCCAACGTCCTGACTTTC.

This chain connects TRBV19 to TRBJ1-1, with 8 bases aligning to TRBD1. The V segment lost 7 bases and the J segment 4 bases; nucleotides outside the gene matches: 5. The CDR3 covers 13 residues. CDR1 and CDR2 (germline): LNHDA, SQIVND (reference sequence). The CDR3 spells CASTITGGTEAFF. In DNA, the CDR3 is TGTGCCAGTACCATTACAGGGGGCACTGAAGCTTTCTTT.